This T cell receptor (beta chain) came from a study of cytomegalovirus exposure and HLA in healthy donors (dated 2017 in TCRdb). Some background on the complete study: In an earlier analysis of under 600 of the donors, less than 350 Gb of sequence data and 95 million to 130 million unique TCR beta sequences from some 170 million T cells were reported. Roughly 310 gigabases of sequencing data and tens of millions of unique TCR sequences were included in an early release covering several hundred HLA-typed donors. The genetic ancestry cluster associated with self-reported Caucasian donors included 80% to 90% of the 300 to 450 genotyped donors. The study aimed to test whether signatures of past pathogen exposure could be identified by cataloging public T cell receptors. The study used immunosequencing to profile the T cell repertoires of several hundred subjects and linked those repertoires to cytomegalovirus serostatus. In addition to the first cohort of around 670 subjects, a separate validation cohort of 130 or so different subjects was used. To predict cytomegalovirus infection status, the study combined high-throughput TCR immunosequencing, statistical association of individual TCRs with disease status, and machine learning. To study patterns of TCR occurrence, a later analysis re-analyzed previously published TCR beta repertoires from under 750 donors and added high-resolution HLA genotyping. In the later analysis, no new phenotypic data were used to find candidate immune exposures; instead, reliance was placed on TCR beta sequences and their occurrence across donors. An earlier analysis of more than 450 of the donors used high-throughput TCR beta sequencing to judge whether each TCR beta V gene segment behaved as functional or pseudogenic. Donor age, sex, ethnicity and CMV serostatus were compiled together with the repertoire data. In a later genetic analysis, genome-wide SNP genotypes for about three fifths of the 666 donors were used, and that subset was treated as a discovery cohort. All discovery cohort repertoires had been generated on a single sequencing platform. Both class I and class II loci were covered by HLA typing, at four-digit resolution. Typing coverage differed by locus: A, B, C, DRB1 and DQB1 were typed in about 620-630 donors, DQA1 in approximately 520, DPA1 in approximately 610, and DPB1 in about 450. Roughly five DR-DQ haplotypes were treated as single units for association and clustering because of strong linkage in the cohort. On average, roughly 240,000 unique TCR beta nucleotide sequences were sequenced per donor among 300 to 500 genotyped donors of the cohort, with roughly 18% of those sequences being non-productive. Study-level results and caveats: The authors suggested that the approach could potentially be extended to other disease states and immunological phenotypes. According to a later analysis, most CMV-associated TCR beta chains appeared to be HLA-restricted, and the HLA associations seemed to be driven largely by CMV exposure. A total of 164 TCR beta chains were listed by the study as associated with cytomegalovirus. Linkage disequilibrium might explain the correlated functional status among segregating V segments, but an unknown experimental factor could not be excluded. A cluster of highly shared sequence variants was judged likely to represent a technical artifact of the sequencing pipeline. Across donors, most TCR sequences were observed very rarely, whereas some public TCRs were present in many individuals. A further reported finding was that TCR beta sequences accurately predicted the HLA-A and HLA-B alleles for most subjects in the first cohort. The classifier was reported to diagnose cytomegalovirus status with high specificity and sensitivity in both the original cohort and the validation cohort. Compared with the roughly 700-donor mean, donors in an Asian-associated ancestry cluster had fewer N-insertions in productive TCRs, according to a later genetic analysis. When HLA alleles, especially DR and DQ, strongly co-occurred, TCR associations were difficult to assign to individual alleles. Three of the identified cytomegalovirus-associated TCR beta chains were confirmed in vitro to be specific for cytomegalovirus antigens. V-gene and J-gene trimming of TCR beta chains was associated with a missense DCLRE1C variant in a later genetic analysis, and the association was replicated in an independent cohort. In a later analysis, HLA-associated TCR beta chains were found to be more clonally expanded and to have lower generation probabilities than equally common non-associated chains. Because counts were too low, 15 to 20 rarely observed V segments, including chromosome 9 orphons, were excluded from the earlier analysis of a few hundred of the donors. According to a later analysis, parvovirus B19, influenza, CMV and Epstein-Barr virus appeared linked to several top co-occurrence clusters. Roughly uniform sequencing depth across donors was assumed in presence/absence analyses, although this assumption may not hold. In an earlier analysis of some 550 of the donors, most TCR beta V segments were observed in productive rearrangements about 87% or about 30% of the time, broadly matching IMGT annotations. Because some donors lacked HLA typing at each locus, the association tests relied only on the typed subset. At a false discovery rate of 0.05, a later analysis linked 16,000 or so TCR beta sequences to specific HLA alleles. Only TCR beta chains were sequenced in this cohort, and the absence of alpha or paired-chain data limited detectable features. Some IMGT-functional V segments, including TRBV6-2 and TRBV6-3, could not be told apart with the 87-base-pair reads, so those segments were excluded. CMV serostatus was the only immune exposure information available for the cohort. In a later analysis, the rate of TCR association differed among HLA loci, with DRB1 alleles having the most associated TCRs and HLA-C alleles having the fewest.

The cohort comprised some 700 healthy bone marrow donors. At the time of sampling, every cohort member was nominally healthy, though immune exposures that went unrecorded were likely present. The donor tested CMV seronegative and was one of the 352 seronegative cohort members. Every donor gave a peripheral blood sample, and the peripheral blood mononuclear cells from that sample were used for TCR beta sequencing. Genomic DNA was extracted from the blood cell samples with the Qiagen DNeasy Blood Extraction Kit. The CDR3 runs 14 amino acids, cysteine and phenylalanine included. Of the read, only the CDR3 DNA is kept; its 42 bases are in frame from base 1. V is clipped by 0 bases and J by 0 bases, and the sequence between their germline boundaries is 6 bases long. CDR1 and CDR2 are drawn from the germline V gene: ENHRY, SYGVKD. The library was made by the immunoSEQ multiplex PCR assay. The multiplex PCR relied on a mix of 60 forward primers for TCR Vbeta segments and 13 reverse primers for TCR Jbeta segments. A multiplex PCR assay on genomic DNA amplified the CDR3 region of rearranged TCR beta genes. On the Illumina HiSeq System, the amplified TCR beta libraries were sequenced as 87-base-pair reads. The study's own analysis went as follows. A later analysis tallied around 82 million unique TCR beta chains across the 666 repertoires, and around 10 million of those chains were shared by two or more donors. Raw reads were error-corrected and collapsed into unique sequences by a nearest-neighbor algorithm in which closely related sequences were merged to remove PCR and sequencing errors. To assign V, D and J gene segments, CDR3 sequences were aligned to IMGT reference sequences. Each retained sequence needed at least a six-nucleotide match to both a V gene segment and a J gene segment. A rearrangement was called productive if the CDR3 had no stop codons and remained in frame with V and J, and every other rearrangement was called non-productive. CDR3 was defined by IMGT convention, running from the second conserved V-encoded cysteine to the conserved J-encoded phenylalanine. The earlier analysis of fewer than 700 of the donors excluded sequences that lacked an unambiguous match to a single V gene segment. In an earlier analysis of approximately 590 of the donors, V segments were called functional above 56.7% productive rearrangements and were called segregating when the between-donor standard deviation exceeded 5%. To diagnose cytomegalovirus status from the catalog of TCR beta chain sequences, a statistical classification framework was built. V and J gene assignment, in a later analysis, came from comparing TCR nucleotide sequences with IMGT/GENE-DB human TR gene sequences. The TCRdist pipeline was used in a later analysis to assign CDR3 sequences and most-parsimonious VDJ recombination scenarios. A later analysis defined each TCR beta chain by its CDR3 amino acid sequence plus V-gene family, and excluded reads lacking a unique V-gene family. To address suspected cross-contamination and a sequencing artifact, a later analysis removed a few hundred highly shared, low-generation-probability nucleotide sequences. In a later analysis, a clonal expansion index for each public chain was calculated from normalized within-repertoire ranks of inferred template counts. A later analysis computed generation probabilities with a VDJ recombination model fitted to out-of-frame rearrangements, and checked the results against IGoR. A later analysis scored TCR-TCR, TCR-HLA and TCR-CMV co-occurrence with hypergeometric tests, applying a repertoire-size bias correction to TCR pairs. A later analysis estimated false discovery rates by permuting HLA or CMV assignments 20 times. In a later analysis, co-occurring TCRs were grouped using DBSCAN, with TCRdist sequence similarity added in when clustering inside HLA-allele-positive subsets. For co-occurrence clustering, repertoires with fewer than 30,000 or more than 120,000 public chains were excluded, along with a handful of repertoires with anomalous nucleotide sharing. TCRdb holds this immuneACCESS table with in-frame rearrangements only. Some clones are missing; in checked studies, unresolved V genes explain under half, and the rest has no known cause. V, J and clone size are taken as reported in that table, and D and trimming were inferred from the DNA itself. This sample's clone table shows 100,000 to 150,000 clones. The top ten clones comprise more than 1% of the sample.

About this clone itself: It has no known antigen specificity.

The receptor comes from a man aged 18 to 30 in good health and CMV-seronegative. The material sequenced was PBMCs. The sequence links TRBV10-3 to TRBJ2-7, with TRBD1 as a weak D call on 5 bases. Read as DNA, the sequence is TGTGCCATCAGTGAGTCAGGGGCCTCCTACGAGCAGTACTTC. The encoded protein is CAISESGASYEQYF.